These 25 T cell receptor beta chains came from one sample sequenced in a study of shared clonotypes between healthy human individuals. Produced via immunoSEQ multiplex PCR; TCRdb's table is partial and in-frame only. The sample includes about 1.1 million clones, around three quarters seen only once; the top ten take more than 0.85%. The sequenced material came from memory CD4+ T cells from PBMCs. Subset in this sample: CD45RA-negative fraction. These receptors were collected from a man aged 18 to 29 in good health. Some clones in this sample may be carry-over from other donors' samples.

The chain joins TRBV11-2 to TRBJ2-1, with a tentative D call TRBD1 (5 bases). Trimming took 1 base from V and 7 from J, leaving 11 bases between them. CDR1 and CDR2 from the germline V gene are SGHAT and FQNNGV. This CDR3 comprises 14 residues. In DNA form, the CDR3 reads TGTGCCAGCAGCTTAGCAGGGTTAGTGAATGAGCAGTTCTTC. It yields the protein CASSLAGLVNEQFF.

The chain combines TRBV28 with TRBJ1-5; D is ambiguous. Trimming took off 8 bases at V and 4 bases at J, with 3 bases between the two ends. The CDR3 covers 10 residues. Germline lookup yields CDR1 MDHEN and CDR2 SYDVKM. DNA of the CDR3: TGTGCCAGCGGGAATCAGCCCCAGCATTTT. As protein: CASGNQPQHF.

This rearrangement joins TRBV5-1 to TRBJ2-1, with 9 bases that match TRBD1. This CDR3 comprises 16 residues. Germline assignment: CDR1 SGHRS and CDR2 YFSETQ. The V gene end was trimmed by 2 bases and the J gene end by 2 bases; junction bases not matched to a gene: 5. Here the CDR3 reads CASSLPTGGTYNEQFF. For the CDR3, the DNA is TGCGCCAGCAGCTTACCGACAGGGGGGACCTACAATGAGCAGTTCTTC. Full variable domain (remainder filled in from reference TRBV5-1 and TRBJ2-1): KAGVTQTPRYLIKTRGQQVTLSCSPISGHRSVSWYQQTPGQGLQFLFEYFSETQRNKGNFPGRFSGRQFSNSRSEMNVSTLELGDSALYLCASSLPTGGTYNEQFFGPGTRLTVL.

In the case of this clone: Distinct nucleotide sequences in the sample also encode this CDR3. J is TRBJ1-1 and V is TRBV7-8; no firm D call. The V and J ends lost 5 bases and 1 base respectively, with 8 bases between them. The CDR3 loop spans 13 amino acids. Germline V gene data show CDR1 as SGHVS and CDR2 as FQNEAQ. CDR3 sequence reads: CASSPRPNTEAFF. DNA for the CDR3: TGTGCCAGCAGCCCTCGCCCGAACACTGAAGCTTTCTTT.

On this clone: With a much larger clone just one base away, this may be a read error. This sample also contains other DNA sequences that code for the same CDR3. DNA for the CDR3: TGCGCCAGCAGCTTGGAAGGTACAGATACGCAGTATTTT. Protein: CASSLEGTDTQYF. The chain links TRBV5-1 to TRBJ2-3, with D uncertain. V dropped 0 bases and J dropped 3 bases, with 5 bases sitting between them. The V gene's germline CDR1 is SGHRS and CDR2 YFSETQ. The CDR3 spans 13 residues.

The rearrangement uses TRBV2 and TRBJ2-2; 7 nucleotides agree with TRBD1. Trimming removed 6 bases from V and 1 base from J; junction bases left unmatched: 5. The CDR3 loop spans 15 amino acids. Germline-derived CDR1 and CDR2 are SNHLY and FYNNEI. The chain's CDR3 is CASRSGQLNTGELFF. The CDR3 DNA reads TGTGCCAGCAGGTCGGGACAGTTGAACACCGGGGAGCTGTTTTTT.

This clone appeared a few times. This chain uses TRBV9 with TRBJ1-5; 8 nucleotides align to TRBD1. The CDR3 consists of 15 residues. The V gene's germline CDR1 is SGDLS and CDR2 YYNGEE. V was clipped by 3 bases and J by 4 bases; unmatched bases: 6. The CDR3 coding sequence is TGTGCCAGCAGCGCCGGGGACAGGCGTAATCAGCCCCAGCATTTT. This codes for CASSAGDRRNQPQHF.

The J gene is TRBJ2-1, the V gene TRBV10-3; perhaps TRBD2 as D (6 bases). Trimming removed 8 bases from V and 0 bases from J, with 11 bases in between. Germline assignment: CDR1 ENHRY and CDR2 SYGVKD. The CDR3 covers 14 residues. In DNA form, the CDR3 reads TGTGCCATCCAGGACGGGAGCTCCTACAATGAGCAGTTCTTC. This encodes CAIQDGSSYNEQFF.

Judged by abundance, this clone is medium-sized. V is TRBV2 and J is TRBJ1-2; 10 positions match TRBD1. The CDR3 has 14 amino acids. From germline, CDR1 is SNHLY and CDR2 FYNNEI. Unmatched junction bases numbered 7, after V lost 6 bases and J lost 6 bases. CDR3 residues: CASREGQGSHGYTF. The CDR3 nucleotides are TGTGCCAGCAGGGAGGGACAGGGGTCGCATGGCTACACCTTC.

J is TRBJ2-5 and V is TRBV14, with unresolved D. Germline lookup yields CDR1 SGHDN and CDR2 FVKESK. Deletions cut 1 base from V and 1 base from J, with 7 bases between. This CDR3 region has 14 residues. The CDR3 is CASSQVGFQETQYF. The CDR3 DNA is TGTGCCAGCAGCCAAGTGGGGTTCCAAGAGACCCAGTACTTC.

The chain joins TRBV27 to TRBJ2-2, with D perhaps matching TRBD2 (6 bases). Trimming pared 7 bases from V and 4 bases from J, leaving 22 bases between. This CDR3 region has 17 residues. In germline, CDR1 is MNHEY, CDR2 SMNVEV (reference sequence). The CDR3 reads CASTRNPGSMTTGELFF. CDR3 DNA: TGTGCCAGCACCCGGAATCCCGGGAGCATGACCACCGGGGAGCTGTTTTTT.

CDR3 nucleotide sequence: TGTGCCAGCAGCGCCTATGCTACCGGGACGTTAGGCTACACCTTC. It specifies CASSAYATGTLGYTF. V usage is TRBV7-9 and J usage is TRBJ1-2; D might be TRBD1 (5 bases). The germline V and J ends were trimmed by 5 bases and 8 bases, with 21 bases remaining between them. Germline V gene sequence: CDR1 SEHNR, CDR2 FQNEAQ (reference sequence). The CDR3 is 15 amino acids.

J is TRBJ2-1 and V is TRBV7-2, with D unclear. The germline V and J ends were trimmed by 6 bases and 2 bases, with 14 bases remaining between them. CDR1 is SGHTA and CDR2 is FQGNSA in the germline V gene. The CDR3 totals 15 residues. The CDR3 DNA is TGTGCCAGCAGTCCGACCTTGCCCGCCTACAATGAGCAGTTCTTC. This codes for CASSPTLPAYNEQFF. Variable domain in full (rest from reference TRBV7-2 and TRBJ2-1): GAGVSQSPSNKVTEKGKDVELRCDPISGHTALYWYRQSLGQGLEFLIYFQGNSAPDKSGLPSDRFSAERTGGSVSTLTIQRTQQEDSAVYLCASSPTLPAYNEQFFGPGTRLTVL.

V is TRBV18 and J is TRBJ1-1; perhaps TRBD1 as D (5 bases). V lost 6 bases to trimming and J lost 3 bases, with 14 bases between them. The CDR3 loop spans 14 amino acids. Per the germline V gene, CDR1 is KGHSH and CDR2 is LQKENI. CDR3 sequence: CASSDSSGDTEAFF. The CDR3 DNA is TGTGCCAGCTCCGACAGTTCGGGGGACACTGAAGCTTTCTTT.

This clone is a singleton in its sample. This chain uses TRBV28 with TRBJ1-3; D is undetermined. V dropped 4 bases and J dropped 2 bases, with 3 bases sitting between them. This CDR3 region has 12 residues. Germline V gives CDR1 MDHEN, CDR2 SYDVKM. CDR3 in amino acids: CASSSAGNTIYF. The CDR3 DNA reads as TGTGCCAGCAGTTCGGCTGGAAACACCATATATTTT.

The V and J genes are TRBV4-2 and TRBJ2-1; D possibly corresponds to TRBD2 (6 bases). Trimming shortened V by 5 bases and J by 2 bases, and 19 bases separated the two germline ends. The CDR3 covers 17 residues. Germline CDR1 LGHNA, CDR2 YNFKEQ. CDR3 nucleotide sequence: TGTGCCAGCAGCTCTCCCCCTACTAGCACGCCCTACAATGAGCAGTTCTTC. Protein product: CASSSPPTSTPYNEQFF.

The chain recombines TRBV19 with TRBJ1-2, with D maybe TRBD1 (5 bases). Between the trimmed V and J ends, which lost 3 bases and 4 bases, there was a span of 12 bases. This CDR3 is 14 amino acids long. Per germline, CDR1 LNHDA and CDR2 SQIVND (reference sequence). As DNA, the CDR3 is TGTGCCAGTAGTATGGAGGGGAGAGGCTATGGCTACACCTTC. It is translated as CASSMEGRGYGYTF.

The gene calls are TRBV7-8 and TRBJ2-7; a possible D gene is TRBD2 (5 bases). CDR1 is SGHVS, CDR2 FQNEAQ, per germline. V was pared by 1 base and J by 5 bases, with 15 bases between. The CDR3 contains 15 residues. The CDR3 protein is CASSLVGGSYDEQYF. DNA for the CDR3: TGTGCCAGCAGCTTAGTGGGTGGGAGTTACGACGAGCAGTACTTC.

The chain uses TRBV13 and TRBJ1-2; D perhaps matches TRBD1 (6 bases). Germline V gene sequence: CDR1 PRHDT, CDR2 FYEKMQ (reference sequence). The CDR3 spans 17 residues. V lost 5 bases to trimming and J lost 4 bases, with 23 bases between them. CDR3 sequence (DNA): TGTGCCAGCAGCCGGGGGCCGGGGACAAGGGCCCCCTATGGCTACACCTTC. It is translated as CASSRGPGTRAPYGYTF. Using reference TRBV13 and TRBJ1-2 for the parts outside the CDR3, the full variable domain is AAGVIQSPRHLIKEKRETATLKCYPIPRHDTVYWYQQGPGQDPQFLISFYEKMQSDKGSIPDRFSAQQFSDYHSELNMSSLELGDSALYFCASSRGPGTRAPYGYTFGSGTRLTVV.

The CDR3 protein is CASSLTGGSGANVLTF. The CDR3 bases are TGTGCCAGCTCCCTGACAGGGGGCTCTGGGGCCAACGTCCTGACTTTC. The gene calls are TRBV18 and TRBJ2-6; the match to TRBD1 covers 9 bases. Germline loops: CDR1 KGHSH, CDR2 LQKENI. The V and J ends lost 6 bases and 0 bases, in that order; junction bases with no gene match: 3. The CDR3 consists of 16 residues. Variable domain in full (rest from reference TRBV18 and TRBJ2-6): NAGVMQNPRHLVRRRGQEARLRCSPMKGHSHVYWYRQLPEEGLKFMVYLQKENIIDESGMPKERFSAEFPKEGPSILRIQQVVRGDSAAYFCASSLTGGSGANVLTFGAGSRLTVL.

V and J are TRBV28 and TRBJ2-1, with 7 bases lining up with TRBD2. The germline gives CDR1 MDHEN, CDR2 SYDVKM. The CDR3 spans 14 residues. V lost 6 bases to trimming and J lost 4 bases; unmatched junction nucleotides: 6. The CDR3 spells CASRRGLTYNEQFF. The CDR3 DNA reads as TGTGCCAGCAGAAGGGGACTAACATACAATGAGCAGTTCTTC.

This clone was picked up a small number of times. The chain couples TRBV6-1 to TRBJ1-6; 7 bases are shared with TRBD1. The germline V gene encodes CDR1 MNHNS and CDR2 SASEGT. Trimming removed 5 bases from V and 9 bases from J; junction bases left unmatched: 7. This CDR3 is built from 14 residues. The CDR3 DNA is TGTGCCAGCAGTTGGGGAGGGGGCAGTTCACCCCTCCACTTT. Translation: CASSWGGGSSPLHF.

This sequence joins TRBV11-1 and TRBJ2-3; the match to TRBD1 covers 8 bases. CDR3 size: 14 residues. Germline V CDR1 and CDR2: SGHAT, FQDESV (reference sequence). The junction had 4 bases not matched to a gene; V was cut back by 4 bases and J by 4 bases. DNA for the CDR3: TGTGCCAGCAGCTCCCGGACAGGGCCAGATACGCAGTATTTT. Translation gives CASSSRTGPDTQYF.

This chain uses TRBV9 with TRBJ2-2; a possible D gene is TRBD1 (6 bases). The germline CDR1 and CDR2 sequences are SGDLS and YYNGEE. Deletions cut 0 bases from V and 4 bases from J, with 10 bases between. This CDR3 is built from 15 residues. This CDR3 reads CASSVGQASTGELFF. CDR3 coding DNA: TGTGCCAGCAGCGTAGGACAGGCGAGCACCGGGGAGCTGTTTTTT.

CDR3 sequence: CAISESVGSYEQYF. Here the CDR3 DNA reads TGTGCCATCAGTGAGTCAGTTGGAAGCTACGAGCAGTACTTC. This chain joins TRBV10-3 and TRBJ2-7, with D unresolved. Germline V gives CDR1 ENHRY, CDR2 SYGVKD. There are 14 residues in the CDR3. Between the trimmed V and J ends, which lost 0 bases and 3 bases, there was a span of 9 bases.